A selection of T cell receptor beta chains follows, all from one sample in a study of T-cell reconstitution after alpha-beta-depleted transplantation in children. Using its own MiXCR run on the PCR reads, TCRdb lists one record per CDR3 protein. Among approximately 350,000 distinct CDR3 sequences listed, about an eighth were seen once. Specimen: PBMCs, collected from the stem cell graft. The receptors originated from a human donor who donated a stem cell graft to a child with Fanconi anemia. The CDR3 runs from the conserved cysteine through the conserved F or W. A D gene is named only where the DNA matches it firmly. A row's size may be missing; if present it is once, few, many or a size class.

size	D	V	J	CDR3	DNA
-	-	TRBV2	TRBJ2-3	CASREEVDTQYF	TGTGCCAGCAGGGAAGAGGTTGATACGCAGTATTTT
many	-	TRBV12-3/TRBV12-4	TRBJ2-2	CASSPSRVEETGELFF	TGTGCCAGCAGTCCGTCCAGGGTAGAGGAAACCGGGGAGCTGTTTTTT
many	TRBD2	TRBV5-1	TRBJ2-1	CASSLSGGGADEQFF	TGCGCCAGCAGCTTGTCCGGCGGGGGGGCCGATGAGCAGTTCTTC
few	-	TRBV6-2/TRBV6-3	TRBJ1-1	CASSYSQGTEAFF	TGTGCCAGCAGTTATTCACAGGGAACTGAAGCTTTCTTT
-	-	TRBV11-2	TRBJ1-1	CASSLVAGANTEAFF	TGTGCCAGCAGCTTAGTTGCAGGGGCGAACACTGAAGCTTTCTTT
-	TRBD1	TRBV6-1	TRBJ2-7	CASTSDRGTYEQYF	TGTGCCAGCACCTCCGACAGGGGAACCTACGAGCAGTACTTC
few	-	TRBV20-1	TRBJ2-5	CSARQIQETQYF	TGCAGTGCTAGACAGATCCAAGAGACCCAGTACTTC
many	-	TRBV5-1	TRBJ2-1	CASSLQLNNEQFF	TGCGCCAGCAGCTTGCAGCTTAACAATGAGCAGTTCTTC
many	-	TRBV29-1	TRBJ2-3	CSVRDLQGTDTQYF	TGCAGCGTGCGAGACCTACAAGGCACAGATACGCAGTATTTT
-	-	TRBV19	TRBJ2-5	CASSLTGSRAETQYF	TGTGCCAGTAGTCTAACAGGGAGCCGGGCGGAGACCCAGTACTTC
-	TRBD1	TRBV5-1	TRBJ1-1	CASSLGLTGGDAFF	TGCGCCAGCAGCTTGGGTCTGACAGGGGGCGACGCTTTCTTT
few	-	TRBV6-5	TRBJ2-1	CASSYSRRGGPSSYNEQFF	TGTGCCAGCAGTTACTCGAGGAGGGGGGGCCCAAGCTCCTACAATGAGCAGTTCTTC
-	-	TRBV29-1	TRBJ2-5	CSVAGKDDRETQYF	TGCAGCGTTGCTGGGAAGGATGATCGAGAGACCCAGTACTTC
many	TRBD2	TRBV5-1	TRBJ2-3	CASSSGGSTDTQYF	TGTGCCAGCAGTAGCGGGGGTAGCACAGATACGCAGTATTTT
few	TRBD1	TRBV20-1	TRBJ2-4	CSAIGGQNIQYF	TGCAGTGCTATAGGGGGCCAAAACATTCAGTACTTC
many	-	TRBV5-1	TRBJ2-3	CASSLLGSTDTQYF	TGTGCCAGCAGCCTACTAGGGAGCACAGATACGCAGTATTTT
-	-	TRBV5-6	TRBJ2-5	CASSGTGTPRRGTQYF	TGTGCCAGCAGCGGCACCGGGACACCTCGCAGGGGGACCCAGTACTTC
many	-	TRBV28	TRBJ1-2	CASSLANYGYTF	TGTGCCAGCAGCTTAGCTAACTATGGCTACACCTTC
few	TRBD1	TRBV18	TRBJ2-7	CASSYDRGEQYF	TGTGCCAGCTCATACGACAGGGGCGAGCAGTACTTC
few	-	TRBV20-1	TRBJ1-5	CSARDWDQPQHF	TGCAGTGCTAGAGATTGGGATCAGCCCCAGCATTTT
-	-	TRBV7-8	TRBJ2-1	CASSSPDLGNEQFF	TGTGCCAGCAGCTCCCCCGACTTAGGTAATGAGCAGTTCTTC
few	TRBD1	TRBV6-5	TRBJ1-5	CASSYLTGNSNQPQHF	TGTGCCAGCAGTTATCTGACAGGGAACAGCAATCAGCCCCAGCATTTT
many	TRBD2	TRBV4-3	TRBJ2-2	CASSQEGTRTGELFF	TGCGCCAGCAGCCAAGAGGGGACTAGAACCGGGGAGCTGTTTTTT
many	-	TRBV15	TRBJ2-3	CATSRFRGAGADTQYF	TGTGCCACCAGCAGGTTCCGGGGGGCTGGAGCAGATACGCAGTATTTT
many	TRBD2	TRBV6-1	TRBJ2-2	CASSLAGQNTGELFF	TGTGCCAGCAGCCTAGCGGGGCAGAACACCGGGGAGCTGTTTTTT
-	TRBD1	TRBV23-1	TRBJ2-2	CAPGGQGNTGELFF	TGCGCCCCTGGAGGACAGGGGAACACCGGGGAGCTGTTTTTT
few	-	TRBV28	TRBJ1-1	CASSLVQFHTEAFF	TGTGCCAGCAGTTTGGTACAGTTCCACACTGAAGCTTTCTTT
many	-	TRBV6-1	TRBJ1-1	CASSGGGARKTEAFF	TGTGCCAGCAGTGGGGGAGGCGCGAGAAAAACTGAAGCTTTCTTT
few	-	TRBV5-1	TRBJ1-2	CASSLAPSGSSNYGYTF	TGCGCCAGCAGCTTGGCCCCTAGCGGGTCGTCTAACTATGGCTACACCTTC
-	-	TRBV7-2	TRBJ2-5	CASSLGGIKGETQYF	TGTGCCAGCAGCTTAGGAGGGATCAAGGGGGAGACCCAGTACTTC
-	-	TRBV7-2	TRBJ2-1	CASSLGRGVIEQFF	TGTGCCAGCAGCTTGGGGCGGGGTGTCATTGAGCAGTTCTTC
-	-	TRBV6-4	TRBJ1-1	CASKLGEGTEAFF	TGTGCCAGCAAACTAGGGGAAGGAACTGAAGCTTTCTTT
few	TRBD2	TRBV5-1	TRBJ2-3	CASSLTSGGASTQYF	TGCGCCAGCAGCTTGACTAGCGGGGGGGCAAGTACGCAGTATTTT
few	TRBD1	TRBV6-1	TRBJ2-5	CASSKGQPQETQYF	TGTGCCAGCAGTAAGGGACAGCCACAAGAGACCCAGTACTTC
many	TRBD2	TRBV20-1	TRBJ2-1	CSAIDPSGRGATSYNEQFF	TGCAGTGCTATCGACCCGTCGGGGCGGGGGGCAACTTCCTACAATGAGCAGTTCTTC
-	-	TRBV20-1	TRBJ1-1	CSARGLDSGRENTEAFF	TGCAGTGCTAGAGGTTTGGACAGTGGGCGGGAGAACACTGAAGCTTTCTTT
-	TRBD1	TRBV6-2/TRBV6-3	TRBJ1-5	CASSLGGPEGQPQHF	TGTGCCAGCAGTCTAGGGGGCCCCGAGGGACAGCCCCAGCATTTT
few	TRBD1	TRBV4-2	TRBJ1-2	CASSADRGQAYGYTF	TGTGCCAGCAGCGCCGACAGGGGGCAGGCCTATGGCTACACCTTC
many	-	TRBV20-1	TRBJ1-2	CSARDQFGGTHGYTF	TGCAGTGCTAGAGACCAATTCGGGGGGACGCATGGCTACACCTTC
-	-	TRBV15	TRBJ1-4	CATSRDPDSSNEKLFF	TGTGCCACCAGCAGAGACCCGGACAGCTCTAATGAAAAACTGTTTTTT
many	-	TRBV14	TRBJ2-4	CASSQMGRGLGKNIQYF	TGTGCCAGCAGCCAAATGGGTCGGGGATTGGGCAAAAACATTCAGTACTTC
-	TRBD2	TRBV6-1	TRBJ2-2	CASKAGLERGTGELFF	TGTGCCAGCAAAGCTGGCTTAGAGCGGGGAACCGGGGAGCTGTTTTTT
few	-	TRBV7-9	TRBJ1-4	CACVPESTNEKLFF	TGTGCCTGCGTTCCGGAATCAACTAATGAAAAACTGTTTTTT
few	-	TRBV7-2	TRBJ1-1	CASSLAYVGQAFF	TGTGCCAGCAGCTTAGCTTACGTTGGACAAGCTTTCTTT
many	TRBD1	TRBV11-1	TRBJ2-2	CASSSRDRVIRELFF	TGTGCCAGCTCGTCCCGGGACAGGGTTATCCGGGAGCTGTTTTTT
many	TRBD1	TRBV7-2	TRBJ1-1	CASSKYRGSEAFF	TGTGCCAGCAGCAAATACAGGGGAAGTGAAGCTTTCTTT
many	-	TRBV5-5	TRBJ2-1	CASSLDGVSYNEQFF	TGTGCCAGCAGCCTGGACGGGGTCTCCTACAATGAGCAGTTCTTC
many	-	TRBV20-1	TRBJ1-4	CSAMGGGKLFF	TGCAGTGCTATGGGGGGCGGAAAACTGTTTTTT
many	TRBD1	TRBV6-5	TRBJ2-2	CASSDSDRVGTGELFF	TGTGCCAGCAGCGACTCGGACAGGGTGGGCACCGGGGAGCTGTTTTTT
-	TRBD1	TRBV19	TRBJ2-1	CASSSTGWVEQFF	TGTGCCAGTAGTTCGACAGGGTGGGTCGAGCAGTTCTTC